This TCR beta chain came from a study of T cell changes during pregnancy in multiple sclerosis. Method: immunoSEQ multiplex PCR; TCRdb's copy keeps in-frame clones and lacks some. This sample yields about 38,000 clones, of which more than 70% are seen a single time; around 7.2% belongs to the top ten. The TCR comes from a female donor with multiple sclerosis, enrolled in a pregnancy study. This specimen was CD8+ T cells from peripheral blood mononuclear cells, taken in the third trimester of pregnancy.

The CDR3 is CAWSVGYGHSGNTIYF. CDR3 DNA sequence: TGTGCCTGGAGTGTAGGGTACGGACACTCTGGAAACACCATATATTTT. The genes are TRBV30 and TRBJ1-3; D is possibly TRBD1 (5 bases). This CDR3 contains 16 residues. Germline V gene lookup returns CDR1 GTSNPN and CDR2 SVGIG (reference sequence). V was pared by 0 bases and J by 0 bases, with 12 bases between.